One and the same sample provided the 3 T cell receptor beta chains below, sequenced in a study of blood T cell repertoires in COVID-19. Clones were sequenced by immunoSEQ multiplex PCR, and TCRdb holds only the in-frame ones, with some missing. The data hold under 350,000 clones, with approximately 83% observed a single time. The material sequenced was PBMCs or T cells enriched from blood (not recorded which). These receptors came from a middle-aged woman with acute COVID-19.

This chain joins TRBV19 and TRBJ2-1, with 7 bases fitting TRBD1. Germline assignment: CDR1 LNHDA and CDR2 SQIVND (reference sequence). With V trimmed by 9 bases and J by 1 base, 9 bases remained unmatched. The CDR3 has 15 residues. Written as DNA, the CDR3 is TGTGCCAGCTGCACAGGGGACCTTTCCTACAATGAGCAGTTCTTC. Its protein is CASCTGDLSYNEQFF.

The genes are TRBV25-1 and TRBJ2-3, with D perhaps TRBD2 (6 bases). The CDR3 has 15 residues. V was trimmed by 3 bases and J by 3 bases, leaving 13 bases between them. Per germline, CDR1 MGHDK and CDR2 SYGVNS. CDR3 sequence (DNA): TGTGCCAGCAGTGAGGGACTCATAAAGACAGATACGCAGTATTTT. This codes for CASSEGLIKTDTQYF.

On this clone: Germline and junction disagree at one end, which may indicate a read error. This chain links TRBV7-2 with TRBJ1-1; D remains ambiguous. The CDR3 covers 16 residues. CDR1 is SGHTA, CDR2 FQGNSA, per germline. The CDR3 nucleotides are TGTGCCAGCAGCGTAGCCGCTTCGGCAGGGAACACTGAAGCTTTCTTT. It yields the protein CASSVAASAGNTEAFF.